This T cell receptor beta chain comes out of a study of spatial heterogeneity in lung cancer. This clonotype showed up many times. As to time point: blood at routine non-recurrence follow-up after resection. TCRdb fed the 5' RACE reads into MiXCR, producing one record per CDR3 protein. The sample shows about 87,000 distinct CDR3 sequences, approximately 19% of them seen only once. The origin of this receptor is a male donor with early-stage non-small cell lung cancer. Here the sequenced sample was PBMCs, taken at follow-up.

As DNA, the CDR3 is TGCAGTGCTAGAGATCCAAATCGGGACATTCAGTACTTC. It is translated as CSARDPNRDIQYF. The chain links TRBV20-1 to TRBJ2-4; unclear D gene. The CDR3 is 13 amino acids. The V end was cut by 0 bases, the J end by 8 bases, with 11 bases between. From germline, CDR1 is DFQATT and CDR2 SNEGSKA (reference sequence).